Below, 3 T cell receptor beta chains from the same sample are listed, as sequenced in a study of blood T cell repertoires in COVID-19. This table comes from immunoSEQ multiplex PCR, and its TCRdb copy is limited to in-frame clones, with some not included. The table lists approximately 470,000 clones, approximately 86% of them singletons. Sample: PBMCs or T cells enriched from blood (not recorded which). These receptors were obtained from a woman younger than 30 who had recovered from COVID-19.

The chain links TRBV28 to TRBJ1-1; tentatively, D is TRBD1 (5 bases). The CDR3 has 12 residues. V lost 6 bases and J 5 bases, leaving 10 bases between the germline ends. CDR1 and CDR2 from the germline V gene are MDHEN and SYDVKM. CDR3 region: CASRRKGTEAFF. CDR3 bases: TGTGCCAGCAGACGGAAGGGGACTGAAGCTTTCTTT.

J is TRBJ2-1 and V is TRBV19; D may be TRBD1 (6 bases). Trimming left V 1 base short and J 2 bases short, with 9 bases between. Germline values: CDR1 LNHDA, CDR2 SQIVND (reference sequence). This CDR3 spans 15 amino acids. The CDR3 protein is CASSIGQGPYNEQFF. The CDR3 DNA is TGTGCCAGTAGTATAGGGCAGGGGCCCTACAATGAGCAGTTCTTC.

This chain joins TRBV6-1 and TRBJ1-6; weak D call: TRBD1 (5 bases). CDR1 is MNHNS, CDR2 SASEGT, per germline. Trimming shortened V by 2 bases and J by 4 bases, and 24 bases separated the two germline ends. The CDR3 totals 20 residues. The CDR3 is CASSEQVGQGWEDYNSPLHF. As DNA, the CDR3 is TGTGCCAGCAGTGAACAGGTCGGGCAGGGTTGGGAGGATTATAATTCACCCCTCCACTTT.